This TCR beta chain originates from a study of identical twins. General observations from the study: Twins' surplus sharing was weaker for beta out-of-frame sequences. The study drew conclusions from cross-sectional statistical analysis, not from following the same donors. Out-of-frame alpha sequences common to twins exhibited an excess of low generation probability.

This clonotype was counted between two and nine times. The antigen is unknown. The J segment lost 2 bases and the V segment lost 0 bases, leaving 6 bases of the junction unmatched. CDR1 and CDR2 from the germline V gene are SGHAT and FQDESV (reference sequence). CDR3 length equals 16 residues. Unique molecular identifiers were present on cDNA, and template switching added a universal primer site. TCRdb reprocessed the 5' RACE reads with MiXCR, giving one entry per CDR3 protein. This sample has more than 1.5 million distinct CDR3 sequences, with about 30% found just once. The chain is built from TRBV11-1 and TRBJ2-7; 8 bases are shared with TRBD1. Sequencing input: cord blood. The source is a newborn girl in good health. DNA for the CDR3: TGTGCCAGCAGCTTAGCCCGAGACAGGGGTACCTACGAGCAGTACTTC. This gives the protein CASSLARDRGTYEQYF.